Following are 11 T cell receptor beta chains from one sample sequenced in a study of identical twins. TCRdb redid the calling of the 5' RACE reads with MiXCR, one entry per CDR3 protein. The sample shows about 700,000 distinct CDR3 sequences, roughly 6.2% of them seen only once. The sequencing input was naive T cells sorted from blood. These receptors came from a man between 18 and 35 years old in good health.

This clonotype came up many times. The gene calls are TRBV24-1 and TRBJ2-3; no definite D call. The CDR3 spans 12 residues. CDR1 and CDR2 (germline): KGHDR, SFDVKD. V shed 5 bases and J shed 5 bases, with 7 bases lying between them. CDR3: CATSGVEDTQYF. DNA of the CDR3: TGTGCCACCAGTGGGGTTGAAGATACGCAGTATTTT.

This clonotype was counted a few times. The chain links TRBV28 to TRBJ1-1; 10 bases are shared with TRBD1. Germline V gives CDR1 MDHEN, CDR2 SYDVKM. CDR3 length: 15 amino acids. With V trimmed by 4 bases and J by 6 bases, 8 bases remained unmatched. This CDR3 reads CASSSTGTGASEAFF. The CDR3 DNA follows: TGTGCCAGCAGTTCAACCGGGACAGGGGCCTCTGAAGCTTTCTTT.

V usage is TRBV11-2 and J usage is TRBJ1-1; no clear D. V was clipped by 5 bases and J by 5 bases, with 12 bases between them. The germline V gene has CDR1 SGHAT and CDR2 FQNNGV. The CDR3 spans 13 residues. The CDR3 here is CASSLPLSTEAFF. CDR3 bases: TGTGCCAGCAGCCTGCCCTTATCTACTGAAGCTTTCTTT.

A few counts support this clonotype. The genes are TRBV7-3 and TRBJ2-1; 7 bases map to TRBD2. The CDR3 covers 16 residues. The V and J ends lost 2 bases and 4 bases, in that order; junction bases with no gene match: 8. Germline CDR1 reads SGHTA; CDR2 reads FQGTGA. The CDR3 spells CASSLVGGSKYNEQFF. The CDR3 DNA follows: TGTGCCAGCAGCTTAGTGGGCGGGAGTAAGTACAATGAGCAGTTCTTC.

V gene TRBV11-2 combines with J gene TRBJ2-3; D unclear. Germline CDR1 and CDR2: SGHAT and FQNNGV. The CDR3 is made up of 12 amino acids. V was trimmed by 11 bases and J by 3 bases, leaving 12 bases between them. In DNA form, the CDR3 reads TGTGCCGCAAGGGATACGACAGATACGCAGTATTTT. Translation gives CAARDTTDTQYF.

The chain employs TRBV11-2 and TRBJ2-1, with TRBD1 identical over 9 bases. CDR3 length equals 21 residues. V trimming: 5 bases; J trimming: 8 bases; junction bases outside the gene matches: 28. Germline loops: CDR1 SGHAT, CDR2 FQNNGV. Here the CDR3 DNA reads TGTGCCAGCAGCAACATTAGGGGGGTCTTGGACCGGGACAGGGTAAGCGATGAGCAGTTCTTC. Protein sequence: CASSNIRGVLDRDRVSDEQFF.

This clonotype was found many times. This chain connects TRBV6-1 to TRBJ2-1; D is perhaps TRBD1 (6 bases). Trimming removed 6 bases from V and 5 bases from J, with 23 bases in between. CDR1 is MNHNS and CDR2 is SASEGT in the germline V gene. The CDR3 length is 17 residues. The CDR3 loop is CASRGWHTGGPNNEQFF. The CDR3 DNA sequence: TGTGCCAGCAGGGGATGGCACACTGGGGGCCCCAACAATGAGCAGTTCTTC.

This clonotype occurred many times. The chain carries TRBV10-2 and TRBJ2-1; 9 bases match TRBD2. The CDR3 runs 14 residues. Germline V gives CDR1 WSHSY, CDR2 SAAADI. J lost 5 bases, V lost 3 bases, and 2 bases had no gene match. The DNA for the CDR3 is TGCGCCAGCAGTGATGTAGCGGGGGACAATGAGCAGTTCTTC. Protein sequence: CASSDVAGDNEQFF.

This clonotype was seen ten or more times. The genes are TRBV2 and TRBJ1-1, with 7 bases aligning to TRBD1. With V trimmed by 7 bases and J by 7 bases, 9 bases remained unmatched. This CDR3 is built from 13 residues. Germline values: CDR1 SNHLY, CDR2 FYNNEI. CDR3 coding DNA: TGTGCCAGCATCCGGAGGGGGCAGGTTGAAGCTTTCTTT. Protein product: CASIRRGQVEAFF.

This clonotype was picked up a small number of times. The chain has TRBV2 and TRBJ2-7; D may be TRBD1 (5 bases). Germline CDR1 reads SNHLY; CDR2 reads FYNNEI. The CDR3 totals 13 residues. V lost 6 bases and J 3 bases, leaving 12 bases between the germline ends. In nucleotides, the CDR3 is TGTGCCAGCAGGAGGACATGGCTCTACGAGCAGTACTTC. Translation gives CASRRTWLYEQYF.

This clonotype occurred many times. This chain connects TRBV20-1 to TRBJ2-7; D is possibly TRBD2 (7 bases). Germline CDR1 reads DFQATT; CDR2 reads SNEGSKA (reference sequence). Deletions cut 3 bases from V and 0 bases from J, with 15 bases between. This CDR3 is built from 15 residues. Here the CDR3 DNA reads TGCAGTGCTAGCGGGCTAGCGGACAGCTCCTACGAGCAGTACTTC. Translating it yields CSASGLADSSYEQYF.